The rows below give T cell receptor beta chains drawn from one sample of a study of radiation and T cells in renal cell carcinoma. Method: immunoSEQ multiplex PCR; TCRdb's copy keeps in-frame clones and lacks some. The data show around 170,000 clones, less than 90% seen once. The sample in question was blood, obtained from a patient whose treatment included radiotherapy and nephrectomy. The receptors were gathered from a woman aged 50 to 60 with renal cell carcinoma. Each CDR3 is given with its conserved first and last residue. The D gene is left open where the match is weak. Rows give clone size only sometimes, using once, few, many, or a class for an expanded clone.

clone size	V gene	D gene	J gene	CDR3 DNA	CDR3 protein
-	TRBV9	-	TRBJ1-1	TGTGCCAGCAGTCCAGGGTGGGGGAACACTGAAGCTTTCTTT	CASSPGWGNTEAFF
-	TRBV14	-	TRBJ1-6	TGTGCCAGCAGCCAAGAAAGACAGGCCGGTGTTTCACCCCTCCACTTT	CASSQERQAGVSPLHF
few	TRBV18	TRBD1	TRBJ2-5	TGTGCCAGCTCACCACGAGGGCAGGGACAGGGAGAGACCCAGTACTTC	CASSPRGQGQGETQYF
few	TRBV20-1	-	TRBJ1-5	TGCAGTGCTCCCCTATATCAGCCCCAGCATTTT	CSAPLYQPQHF
-	TRBV5-1	-	TRBJ2-5	TGCGCCAGCAGCCTACCACAAGAGACCCAGTACTTC	CASSLPQETQYF
-	TRBV7-3	-	TRBJ1-6	TGTGCCAGCAGCTTAAACAGTAGGAACAGTGATAATTCACCCCTCCACTTT	CASSLNSRNSDNSPLHF
once	TRBV7-2	-	TRBJ1-1	TGTGCCAGCAGCTTAGGGAGGAGGAACACTGAAGCTTTCTTT	CASSLGRRNTEAFF
once	TRBV6-1	-	TRBJ1-5	TGTGCCAGCAGGTACACCCTAGGTCAGCCCCAGCATTTT	CASRYTLGQPQHF
-	TRBV7-2	TRBD2	TRBJ2-2	TGTGCCTCTAGGGACTACAACACCGGGGAGCTGTTTTTT	CASRDYNTGELFF
-	TRBV29-1	TRBD1	TRBJ2-1	TGCAGCGTTGAAGCAACAGGGGGAACCAGCTCCTACAATGAGCAGTTCTTC	CSVEATGGTSSYNEQFF
-	TRBV4-1	-	TRBJ2-3	TGCGCCAGCAGCCAACTTATACTCAGGGAAGATGGTCCAGATACGCAGTATTTT	CASSQLILREDGPDTQYF
-	TRBV18	-	TRBJ1-1	TGTGCCAGCTCACAGGGAGCTGCTGGGAACACTGAAGCTTTCTTT	CASSQGAAGNTEAFF
-	TRBV14	-	TRBJ2-1	TGTGCCAGCAGCCAAGACGATAGCCCGACTCTCCTATACAATGAGCAGTTCTTC	CASSQDDSPTLLYNEQFF
once	TRBV7-2	-	TRBJ1-6	TGTGCCAGCAGCTTAGGTACTGTGAACAATTCACCCCTCCACTTT	CASSLGTVNNSPLHF
-	TRBV14	-	TRBJ1-1	TGTGCCAGCAGCCAAGGAACGGCCTCTGAAGCTTTCTTT	CASSQGTASEAFF
-	TRBV30	-	TRBJ2-1	TGTGCCTGGAGTGGACAGGCGGGCAATGAGCAGTTCTTC	CAWSGQAGNEQFF
-	TRBV6-6	-	TRBJ2-1	TGTGCCAGCAGTTATCAGGGGTCCTACAATGAGCAGTTCTTC	CASSYQGSYNEQFF